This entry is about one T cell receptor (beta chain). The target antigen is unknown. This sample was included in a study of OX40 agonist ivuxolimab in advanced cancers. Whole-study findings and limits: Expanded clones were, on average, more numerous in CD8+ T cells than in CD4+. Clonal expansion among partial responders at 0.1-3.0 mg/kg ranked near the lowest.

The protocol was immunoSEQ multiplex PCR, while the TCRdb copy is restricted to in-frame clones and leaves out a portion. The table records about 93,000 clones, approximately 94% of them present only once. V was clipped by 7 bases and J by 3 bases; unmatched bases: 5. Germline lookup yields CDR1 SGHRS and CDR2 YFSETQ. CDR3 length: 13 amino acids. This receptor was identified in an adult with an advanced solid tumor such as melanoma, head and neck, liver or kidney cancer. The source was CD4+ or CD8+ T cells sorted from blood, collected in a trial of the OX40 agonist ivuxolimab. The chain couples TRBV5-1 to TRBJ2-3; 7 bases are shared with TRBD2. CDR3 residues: CASGGSKTDTQYF. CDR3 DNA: TGCGCCAGCGGCGGGAGTAAGACAGATACGCAGTATTTT.